The 14 T cell receptor beta chains given below trace back to one sample, sequenced in a study of human T cells and chemical hapten exposure. One entry per CDR3 protein, called by TCRdb with MiXCR from the RACE reads. The repertoire has 200,000 to 300,000 distinct CDR3 sequences, approximately 8.6% of them found once; the top ten carry about 2.1%. Time point meaning: pre-sensitization, week 0. The sample's treatment: therapeutic diphenylcyclopropenone sensitization with weekly scalp DPC. The specimen was whole blood, collected in connection with sensitization to the hapten diphenylcyclopropenone (DPC). Receptor source: a woman aged 40 to 50 with alopecia areata. Some clones in this sample may be carry-over from other donors' samples.

This clonotype was seen at least ten times. The rearrangement uses TRBV7-2 and TRBJ2-1, with no clear D. Germline V CDR1 and CDR2: SGHTA, FQGNSA. V was clipped by 5 bases and J by 8 bases, with 16 bases between them. The CDR3 loop spans 14 amino acids. CDR3 in amino acids: CASSPQVRIHEQFF. The CDR3 nucleotides are TGTGCCAGCAGCCCCCAAGTGAGGATCCATGAGCAGTTCTTC.

The genes are TRBV29-1 and TRBJ1-1; D is ambiguous. Germline-derived CDR1 and CDR2 are SQVTM and ANQGSEA. The CDR3 is 10 residues long. Trimming took 7 bases from V and 3 from J, leaving 6 bases between them. The chain's CDR3 is CSAKDTEAFF. The DNA for the CDR3 is TGCAGCGCCAAAGACACTGAAGCTTTCTTT.

In its sample, this clonotype was seen many times. This rearrangement joins TRBV5-1 to TRBJ2-7; TRBD1 matches 7 bases. Germline assignment: CDR1 SGHRS and CDR2 YFSETQ. Trimming removed 0 bases from V and 4 bases from J; junction bases left unmatched: 7. This CDR3 is built from 15 residues. This CDR3 reads CASSLDGTVIYEQYF. Here the CDR3 DNA reads TGCGCCAGCAGCTTGGACGGGACAGTGATATACGAGCAGTACTTC.

This chain connects TRBV29-1 to TRBJ2-7; D possibly matches TRBD1 or TRBD2 (6 bases each). V dropped 7 bases and J dropped 3 bases, with 10 bases sitting between them. Germline CDR1 and CDR2: SQVTM and ANQGSEA. The CDR3 is 11 residues long. CDR3 loop: CSAEGGYEQYF. Written as DNA, the CDR3 is TGCAGCGCCGAGGGGGGCTACGAGCAGTACTTC.

Ten or more counts support this clonotype. The V call is TRBV5-1, the J call TRBJ2-7; D assignment may be TRBD1 or TRBD2 (5 bases each). CDR1 is SGHRS, CDR2 YFSETQ, per germline. CDR3 length: 13 amino acids. V lost 4 bases, J lost 2 bases, and 10 bases lay in between. The CDR3 region has the DNA TGCGCCAGCAGCCGGGACGGAGCCTACGAGCAGTACTTC. It encodes CASSRDGAYEQYF.

This rearrangement joins TRBV29-1 to TRBJ1-1; D is unresolved. CDR3 length equals 11 residues. The germline V gene encodes CDR1 SQVTM and CDR2 ANQGSEA. The CDR3: CSFFGNTEAFF. CDR3 sequence (DNA): TGCAGTTTTTTCGGGAACACTGAAGCTTTCTTT.

There are a few counts of this clonotype. In DNA form, the CDR3 reads TGTGCCAGCATCAGGGGAGGGGGCAATCAGCCCCAGCATTTT. Its protein product is CASIRGGGNQPQHF. The V and J genes are TRBV28 and TRBJ1-5, with D possibly being TRBD1 (6 bases). There are 14 residues in the CDR3. V was pared by 7 bases and J by 2 bases, with 12 bases between. Germline CDR1 reads MDHEN; CDR2 reads SYDVKM.

V and J are TRBV28 and TRBJ2-5; D remains ambiguous. The CDR3 covers 14 residues. The germline gives CDR1 MDHEN, CDR2 SYDVKM. The V and J ends lost 2 bases and 5 bases respectively, with 12 bases between them. CDR3: CASSLRAGGETQYF. In nucleotides, the CDR3 is TGTGCCAGCAGTTTAAGGGCAGGCGGTGAGACCCAGTACTTC.

This clonotype turned up a few times. The V gene is TRBV28, the J gene TRBJ2-7; D is perhaps TRBD2 (6 bases). The V and J ends lost 4 bases and 3 bases respectively, with 13 bases between them. CDR1 MDHEN and CDR2 SYDVKM come from the germline V gene. This CDR3 comprises 14 residues. CDR3 bases: TGTGCCAGCAGTTACGTTTCGGGACTCTACGAGCAGTACTTC. It yields the protein CASSYVSGLYEQYF.

The chain is built from TRBV12-3 or TRBV12-4 and TRBJ2-3; D is uncertain. The CDR3 length is 13 residues. V dropped 6 bases and J dropped 4 bases, with 11 bases sitting between them. The CDR3 here is CASRVNGADTQYF. The CDR3, as DNA: TGTGCCAGCAGGGTCAATGGGGCAGATACGCAGTATTTT.

The rearrangement uses TRBV12-3 or TRBV12-4 and TRBJ2-4, with 8 bases identical to TRBD1. The CDR3 loop spans 15 amino acids. Trimming removed 7 bases from V and 10 bases from J; junction bases left unmatched: 15. The CDR3 is CASMSPNRGTQIQYF. DNA for the CDR3: TGTGCCAGCATGAGCCCAAACAGGGGGACCCAGATTCAGTACTTC.

The V and J genes are TRBV9 and TRBJ2-7; 8 bases are shared with TRBD1. Germline V lookup: CDR1 SGDLS, CDR2 YYNGEE. The trim removed 2 bases at V and 4 bases at J, leaving 5 bases unmatched. CDR3 length: 14 amino acids. CDR3 in DNA: TGTGCCAGCAGCGTCGGGACAGGTCTATACGAGCAGTACTTC. This codes for CASSVGTGLYEQYF.

This clonotype occurred a few times. J is TRBJ1-2 and V is TRBV28; possible D gene TRBD1, 5 bases. The germline V and J ends were trimmed by 6 bases and 6 bases, with 14 bases remaining between them. Germline V gene sequence: CDR1 MDHEN, CDR2 SYDVKM. This CDR3 comprises 13 residues. The CDR3 reads CASRVGAGNGYTF. The CDR3 region has the DNA TGTGCCAGCAGGGTAGGGGCAGGGAATGGCTACACCTTC.

This clonotype occurred many times. This chain connects TRBV27 to TRBJ1-1; D remains ambiguous. The CDR3 length is 13 residues. V lost 2 bases to trimming and J lost 2 bases, with 6 bases between them. Germline V gene sequence: CDR1 MNHEY, CDR2 SMNVEV (reference sequence). The DNA for the CDR3 is TGTGCCAGCAGTTTAGGCTCAAACACTGAAGCTTTCTTT. It codes for CASSLGSNTEAFF.